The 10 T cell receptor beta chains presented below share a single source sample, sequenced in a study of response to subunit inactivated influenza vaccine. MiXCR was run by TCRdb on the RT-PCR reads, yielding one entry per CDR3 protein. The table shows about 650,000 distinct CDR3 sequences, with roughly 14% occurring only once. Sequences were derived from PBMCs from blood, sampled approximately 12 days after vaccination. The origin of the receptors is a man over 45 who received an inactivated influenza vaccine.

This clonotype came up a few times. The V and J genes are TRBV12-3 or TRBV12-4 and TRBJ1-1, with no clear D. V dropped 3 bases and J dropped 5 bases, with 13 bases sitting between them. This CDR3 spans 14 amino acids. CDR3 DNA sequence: TGTGCCAGCAGTTTGGGCCGGGAGAGGACTGAAGCTTTCTTT. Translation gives CASSLGRERTEAFF.

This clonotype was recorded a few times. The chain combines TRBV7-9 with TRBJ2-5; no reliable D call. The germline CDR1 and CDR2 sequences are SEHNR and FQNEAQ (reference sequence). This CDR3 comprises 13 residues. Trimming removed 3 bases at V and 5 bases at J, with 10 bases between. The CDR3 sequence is CASSFDPRETQYF. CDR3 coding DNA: TGTGCCAGCAGCTTCGACCCAAGGGAGACCCAGTACTTC.

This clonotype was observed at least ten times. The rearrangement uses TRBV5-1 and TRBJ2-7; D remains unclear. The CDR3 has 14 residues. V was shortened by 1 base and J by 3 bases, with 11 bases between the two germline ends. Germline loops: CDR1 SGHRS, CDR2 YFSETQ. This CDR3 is CASSLLPGDYEQYF. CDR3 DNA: TGCGCCAGCAGCTTGTTACCGGGCGACTACGAGCAGTACTTC.

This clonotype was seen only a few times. CDR3 DNA sequence: TGCAGTGCTAGAGGGGGAGGGCAGACCTACGAGCAGTACTTC. Amino acids: CSARGGGQTYEQYF. V is TRBV20-1 and J is TRBJ2-7, with 7 bases that match TRBD2. The germline CDR1 and CDR2 sequences are DFQATT and SNEGSKA (reference sequence). J gave up 2 bases and V 1 base, and 5 bases lay outside the gene matches. The CDR3 length is 14 residues.

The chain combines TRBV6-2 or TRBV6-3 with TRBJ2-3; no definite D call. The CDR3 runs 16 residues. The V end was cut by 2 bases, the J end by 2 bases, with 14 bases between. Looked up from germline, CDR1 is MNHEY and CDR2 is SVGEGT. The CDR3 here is CASSYGRLSLTDTQYF. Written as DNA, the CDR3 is TGTGCCAGCAGTTACGGTCGACTGTCCCTCACAGATACGCAGTATTTT.

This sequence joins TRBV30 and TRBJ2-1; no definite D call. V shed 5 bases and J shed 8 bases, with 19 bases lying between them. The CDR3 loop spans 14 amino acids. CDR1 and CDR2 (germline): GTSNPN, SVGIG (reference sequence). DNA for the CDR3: TGTGCCTGGCAACCAAGCGCGGTCCTTTATGAGCAGTTCTTC. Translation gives CAWQPSAVLYEQFF. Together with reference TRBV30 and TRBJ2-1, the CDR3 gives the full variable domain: SQTIHQWPATLVQPVGSPLSLECTVEGTSNPNLYWYRQAAGRGLQLLFYSVGIGQISSEVPQNLSASRPQDRQFILSSKKLLLSDSGFYLCAWQPSAVLYEQFFGPGTRLTVL.

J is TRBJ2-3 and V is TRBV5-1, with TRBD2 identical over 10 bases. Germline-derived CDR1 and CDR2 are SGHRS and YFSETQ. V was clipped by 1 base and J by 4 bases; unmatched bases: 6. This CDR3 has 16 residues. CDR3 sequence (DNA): TGCGCCAGCAGCTTGAGGACTAGCGGAGCATCAGATACGCAGTATTTT. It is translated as CASSLRTSGASDTQYF.

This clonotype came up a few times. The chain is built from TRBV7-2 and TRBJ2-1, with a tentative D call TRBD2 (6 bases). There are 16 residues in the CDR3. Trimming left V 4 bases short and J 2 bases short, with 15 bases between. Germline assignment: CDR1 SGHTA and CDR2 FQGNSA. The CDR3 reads CASSSRLGRTYNEQFF. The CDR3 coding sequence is TGTGCCAGCAGCTCCAGACTGGGGAGGACCTACAATGAGCAGTTCTTC.

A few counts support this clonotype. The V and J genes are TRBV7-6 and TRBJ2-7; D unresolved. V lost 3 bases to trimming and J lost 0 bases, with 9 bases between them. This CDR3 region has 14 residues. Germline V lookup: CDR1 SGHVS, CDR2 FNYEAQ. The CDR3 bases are TGTGCCAGCAGCTTGACCCCCAGCTCCTACGAGCAGTACTTC. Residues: CASSLTPSSYEQYF.

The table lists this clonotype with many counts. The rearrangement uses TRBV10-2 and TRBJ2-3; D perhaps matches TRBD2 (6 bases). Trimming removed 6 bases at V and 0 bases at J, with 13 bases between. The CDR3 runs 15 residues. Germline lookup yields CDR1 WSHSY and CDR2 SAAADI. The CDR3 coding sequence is TGCGCCAGCAGAGTAGAACGGGGGAGCACAGATACGCAGTATTTT. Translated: CASRVERGSTDTQYF.